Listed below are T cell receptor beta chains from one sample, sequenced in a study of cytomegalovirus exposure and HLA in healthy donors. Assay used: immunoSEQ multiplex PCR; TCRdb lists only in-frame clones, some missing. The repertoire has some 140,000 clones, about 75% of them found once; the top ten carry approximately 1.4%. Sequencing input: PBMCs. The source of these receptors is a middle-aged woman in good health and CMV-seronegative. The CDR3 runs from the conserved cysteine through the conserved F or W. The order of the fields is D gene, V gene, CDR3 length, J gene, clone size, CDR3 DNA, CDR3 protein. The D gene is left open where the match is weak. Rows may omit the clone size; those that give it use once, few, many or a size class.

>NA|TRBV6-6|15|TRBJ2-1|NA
TGTGCCAGCAGGGCCTTGGGACTGGTCCTCAATGAGCAGTTCTTC
CASRALGLVLNEQFF
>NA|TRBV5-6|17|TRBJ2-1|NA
TGTGCCAGCAGCTTGCCGGGTTCGCGGTCTTCATACAATGAGCAGTTCTTC
CASSLPGSRSSYNEQFF
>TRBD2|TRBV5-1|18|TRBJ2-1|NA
TGCGCCAGCAGCCCGCCTGGACTAGCGGGGGGGCTCGACAATGAGCAGTTCTTC
CASSPPGLAGGLDNEQFF
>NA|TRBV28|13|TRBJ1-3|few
TGTGCCAGCAGTTCGCAGGGGTCAGCGACCATATATTTT
CASSSQGSATIYF
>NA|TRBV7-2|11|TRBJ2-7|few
TGTGCCAGCAGGACTGCATACGAGCAGTACTTC
CASRTAYEQYF
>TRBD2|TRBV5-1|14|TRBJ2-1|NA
TGCGCCAGCAGTGGCGGGGGGGCCGGGGATGAGCAGTTCTTC
CASSGGGAGDEQFF
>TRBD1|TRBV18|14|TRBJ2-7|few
TGTGCCAGCTCACCCGGACAGGGGTATTACGAGCAGTACTTC
CASSPGQGYYEQYF
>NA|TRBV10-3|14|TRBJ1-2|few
TGTGCCATCACTTCAGGACAGCTGATCTATGGCTACACCTTC
CAITSGQLIYGYTF
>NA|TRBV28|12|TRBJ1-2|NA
TGTGCCAGCTTACAGGGTCGGTATGGCTACACCTTC
CASLQGRYGYTF
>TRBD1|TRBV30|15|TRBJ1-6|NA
TGTGCCTTGGCGGAGGGCAGGGGGTATAATTCACCCCTCCACTTT
CALAEGRGYNSPLHF
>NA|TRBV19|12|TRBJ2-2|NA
TGTGCCAGTATTACAGGCACCGGGGAGCTGTTTTTT
CASITGTGELFF
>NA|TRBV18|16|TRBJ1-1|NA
TGTGCCAGCTCACAGACCCCGGGACGGGAGCGCTCTGAAGCTTTCTTT
CASSQTPGRERSEAFF
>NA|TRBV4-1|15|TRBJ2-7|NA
TGCGCCAGCAGCCAAGGTAGGGGAGGATTTCGCGAGCAGTACTTC
CASSQGRGGFREQYF
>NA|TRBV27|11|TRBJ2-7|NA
TGTGCCAGCAGTCTCGCCTACGAGCAGTACTTC
CASSLAYEQYF
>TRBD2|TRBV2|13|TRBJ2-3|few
TGTGCCAGCCAAGCGGGGGATACAGATACGCAGTATTTT
CASQAGDTDTQYF
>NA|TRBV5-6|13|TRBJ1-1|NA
TGTGCCAGCAGCCACCTCGGGGGAGAAACATACTTCTTT
CASSHLGGETYFF
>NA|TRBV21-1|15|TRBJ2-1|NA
TGTGCCAGCACCCAACTAGGTTACTCCTACAATGAGCAGTTCTTC
CASTQLGYSYNEQFF
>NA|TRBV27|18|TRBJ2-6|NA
TGTGCCAGCAGTTTAAGAGGACTATCCCCCTCTGGGGCCAACGTCCTGACTTTC
CASSLRGLSPSGANVLTF
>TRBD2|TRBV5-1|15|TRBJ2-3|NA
TGCGCCAGCAGCTTGGTCGGGGGGTTCACAGATACGCAGTATTTT
CASSLVGGFTDTQYF
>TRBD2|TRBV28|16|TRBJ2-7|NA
TGTGCCAGCCTCCCTCCCCGGCTAGCGGGGGACCACGAGCAGTACTTC
CASLPPRLAGDHEQYF
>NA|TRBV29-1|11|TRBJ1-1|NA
TGCAGCGTCCCCCTACAGGGAAGAGCTTTCTTT
CSVPLQGRAFF
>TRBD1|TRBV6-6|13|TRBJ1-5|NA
TGTGCCAGCGAAGAAGGGGGCCGTCAGCCCCAGCATTTT
CASEEGGRQPQHF
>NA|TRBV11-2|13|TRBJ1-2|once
TGTGCCAGCAGCTTAGAATGGGGGGGAGGCTACACCTTC
CASSLEWGGGYTF
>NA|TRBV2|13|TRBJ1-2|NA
TGTGCCAGCAGCCTTCTCAGGGACTATGGCTACACCTTC
CASSLLRDYGYTF
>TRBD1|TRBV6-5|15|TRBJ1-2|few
TGTGCCAGCAGTTACTCGGACAGGGGGCGATATGGCTACACCTTC
CASSYSDRGRYGYTF
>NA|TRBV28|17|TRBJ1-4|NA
TGTGCCAGCAGTTTGGCCTCCCTTAGCCCGACTAATGAAAAACTGTTTTTT
CASSLASLSPTNEKLFF
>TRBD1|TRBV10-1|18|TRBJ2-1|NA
TGCGCCAGCAGTGACCATTACAGGGGACAAGGGTCCTACAATGAGCAGTTCTTC
CASSDHYRGQGSYNEQFF
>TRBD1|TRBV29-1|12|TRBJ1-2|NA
TGCAGCGTTGGGGACAGGGCCTATGGCTACACCTTC
CSVGDRAYGYTF
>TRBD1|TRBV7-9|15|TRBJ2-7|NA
TGTGCCAGCAGCACCGGACAGGGGATTTCCTACGAGCAGTACTTC
CASSTGQGISYEQYF
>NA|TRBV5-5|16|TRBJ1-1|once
TGTGCCACCCGCAACGGGGCAGGGGAGACGAACACTGAAGCTTTCTTT
CATRNGAGETNTEAFF
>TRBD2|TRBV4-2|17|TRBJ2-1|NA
TGTGCCAGCAGCCAACTTTATAGCGGGGGGACCTACAATGAGCAGTTCTTC
CASSQLYSGGTYNEQFF
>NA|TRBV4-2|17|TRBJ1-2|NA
TGTGCCAGCAGCCAAGCGGGGGTGGACCGGGCCGGCTATGGCTACACCTTC
CASSQAGVDRAGYGYTF
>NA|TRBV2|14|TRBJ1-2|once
TGTGCCAGCAGTGGGCTGGCCCGGGACTATGGCTACACCTTC
CASSGLARDYGYTF
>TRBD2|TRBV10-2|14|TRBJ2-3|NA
TGCGCCAGCCGGGACTACCCGAGCACAGATACGCAGTATTTT
CASRDYPSTDTQYF
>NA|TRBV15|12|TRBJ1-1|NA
TGTGCCACCAGTAAACAGAACACTGAAGCTTTCTTT
CATSKQNTEAFF
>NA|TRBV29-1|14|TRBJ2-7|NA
TGCAGCGTCGCCGGGTCCCCAATACCCTACGAGCAGTACTTC
CSVAGSPIPYEQYF
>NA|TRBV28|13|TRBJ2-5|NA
TGTGCCAGCAGTTCGGGAATTAAAGAGACCCAGTACTTC
CASSSGIKETQYF
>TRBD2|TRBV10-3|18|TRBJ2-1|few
TGTGCCATCAAGGGGACTAGCGGGGGGGCCCACACCTACAATGAGCAGTTCTTC
CAIKGTSGGAHTYNEQFF
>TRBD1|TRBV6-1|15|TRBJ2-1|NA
TGTGCCAGCAGTCTAAGTCCCGGGACAGGGGACGAGCAGTTCTTC
CASSLSPGTGDEQFF
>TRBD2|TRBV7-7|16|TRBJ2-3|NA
TGTGCTAGCAGCTTGGGACTAGCGGGACCCCCAGATACGCAGTATTTT
CASSLGLAGPPDTQYF
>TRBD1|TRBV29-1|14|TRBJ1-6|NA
TGCAGCGCCGGGGAGGGACAGGCTAATTCACCCCTCCACTTT
CSAGEGQANSPLHF
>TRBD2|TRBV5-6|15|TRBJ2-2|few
TGTGCCAGCATCCATTTGGGAGGGGACACCGGGGAGCTGTTTTTT
CASIHLGGDTGELFF
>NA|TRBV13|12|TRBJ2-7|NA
TGTGCCAGCAGCTTAGGGTACTACGAGCAGTACTTC
CASSLGYYEQYF
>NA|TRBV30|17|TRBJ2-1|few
TGTGCCTGGAGGAGCCACGTGGGCGCGAGCTCCTACAATGAGCAGTTCTTC
CAWRSHVGASSYNEQFF
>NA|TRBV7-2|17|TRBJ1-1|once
TGTGCCAGCAGCTTAGTTTCGGTCTTGGGGGGGAACACTGAAGCTTTCTTT
CASSLVSVLGGNTEAFF
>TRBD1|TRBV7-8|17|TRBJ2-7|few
TGTGCCAGCAGCTTAGCAATGACAGGGGTTCGGGGCTACGAGCAGTACTTC
CASSLAMTGVRGYEQYF
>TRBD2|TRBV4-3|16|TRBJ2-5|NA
TGCGCCAGCAGCCAATTCGGGACTAGCGTCGGGGAGACCCAGTACTTC
CASSQFGTSVGETQYF
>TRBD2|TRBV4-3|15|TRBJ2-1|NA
TGCGCCAGCAGCCAAGCTAGCGGGGGGCGAAATGAGCAGTTCTTC
CASSQASGGRNEQFF